These 2 T cell receptor beta chains were all obtained from the same sample, sequenced in a study of T cells in Graves' hyperthyroidism and ophthalmopathy. TCR beta CDR3 regions were amplified from RNA. RT-PCR in the first round (using the HTBI primer set) targeted the TCR CDR3. One entry per CDR3 protein, called by TCRdb with MiXCR from the multiplex PCR reads. The table includes 640,000 or so distinct CDR3 sequences, about 14% detected once. Specimen: blood. These receptors were collected from a woman in her late teens or twenties with Graves' ophthalmopathy.

This clonotype was seen a few times. The chain employs TRBV12-3 or TRBV12-4 and TRBJ1-5; D gene unclear. The CDR3 contains 13 residues. The V end lost 4 bases, the J end lost 7 bases, and 11 bases lay between the germline ends. The CDR3 protein is CASSSEFPQPQHF. DNA for the CDR3: TGTGCCAGCAGTTCGGAGTTTCCGCAGCCCCAGCATTTT.

This clonotype was counted many times. The chain carries TRBV27 and TRBJ2-1, with 15 bases identical to TRBD2. The CDR3 has 16 residues. The germline V gene has CDR1 MNHEY and CDR2 SMNVEV (reference sequence). Unmatched junction bases numbered 8, after V lost 7 bases and J lost 7 bases. The CDR3 region has the DNA TGTGCCAGCAAAGGACCAGGACTAGCGGGAGGGAATGAGCAGTTCTTC. It codes for CASKGPGLAGGNEQFF.